This T cell receptor (beta chain) was obtained from a study of graft-versus-host responses after intestinal transplantation. The CDR3 loop spans 17 amino acids. V lost 2 bases, J lost 1 base, and 6 bases stayed unmatched. The germline CDR1 and CDR2 sequences are GTSNPN and SVGIG (reference sequence). For this clone: Its antigen is not known.

Profiling relied on immunoSEQ multiplex PCR, and the TCRdb table lists in-frame clones only, not all of them. The sample lists about 88,000 clones, more than 85% occurring once. This chain joins TRBV30 and TRBJ2-2; the match to TRBD2 covers 11 bases. This TCR was sampled from a human donor who was the organ donor for an intestinal transplant. The sequencing here drew on unstimulated CD4+ T cells sorted from spleen or lymph node cells, taken before transplant. The CDR3 loop reads CAWSPRTSGLNTGELFF. The CDR3, as DNA: TGTGCCTGGAGTCCGAGGACTAGCGGGTTGAACACCGGGGAGCTGTTTTTT.